Below are 32 T cell receptor beta chains sequenced from a single sample in a study of neurological immune-mediated disorders. TCRdb fed the 5' RACE reads into MiXCR, producing one record per CDR3 protein. The data contain 60,000 to 85,000 distinct CDR3 sequences, 5.2% of them singletons. The specimen was PBMCs. The receptor set was obtained from a man aged 18 to 29 with multiple sclerosis.

The chain couples TRBV4-1 to TRBJ2-6; D is undetermined. The V end lost 0 bases, the J end lost 1 base, and 7 bases lay between the germline ends. The CDR3 has 16 amino acids. CDR1 is MGHRA, CDR2 YSYEKL, per germline. The CDR3 spells CASSQEFRSGANVLTF. DNA of the CDR3: TGCGCCAGCAGCCAAGAATTCAGGTCTGGGGCCAACGTCCTGACTTTC.

This clonotype has a count of ten or more. The rearrangement joins TRBV10-3 to TRBJ1-6; 8 bases are a match to TRBD1. With V trimmed by 5 bases and J by 6 bases, 15 bases remained unmatched. The CDR3 runs to 18 residues. Germline-derived CDR1 and CDR2 are ENHRY and SYGVKD. CDR3 in DNA: TGTGCCATCAGTCCCCGGGACAGGTCGCAGCGCCCTAATTCACCCCTCCACTTT. Its translation is CAISPRDRSQRPNSPLHF.

This clonotype was picked up many times. The chain combines TRBV5-1 with TRBJ2-2; TRBD1 is a possible D gene (6 bases). V lost 1 base and J 0 bases, leaving 10 bases between the germline ends. Germline CDR1 and CDR2: SGHRS and YFSETQ. The CDR3 has 16 amino acids. The CDR3 is CASSLPRGPNTGELFF. The CDR3 nucleotides read TGCGCCAGCAGCTTGCCCAGGGGTCCGAACACCGGGGAGCTGTTTTTT.

This clonotype was seen repeatedly, ten times or more. This sequence joins TRBV7-8 and TRBJ1-5; D is uncertain. Germline V gene data show CDR1 as SGHVS and CDR2 as FQNEAQ. The CDR3 loop spans 15 amino acids. The V and J ends lost 2 bases and 2 bases respectively, with 10 bases between them. The chain's CDR3 is CASSLSGKGNQPQHF. CDR3 sequence (DNA): TGTGCCAGCAGCTTATCCGGGAAGGGCAATCAGCCCCAGCATTTT.

This clonotype was seen ten or more times. The V gene is TRBV19, the J gene TRBJ2-2; possible D gene TRBD2, 6 bases. The germline V and J ends were trimmed by 5 bases and 2 bases, with 12 bases remaining between them. This CDR3 has 15 residues. Germline V gene data show CDR1 as LNHDA and CDR2 as SQIVND (reference sequence). Written as DNA, the CDR3 is TGTGCCAGTAGTTCCGGGACTGAAAACACCGGGGAGCTGTTTTTT. Amino acids: CASSSGTENTGELFF.

There are many counts of this clonotype. The V and J genes are TRBV9 and TRBJ2-3; possibly TRBD2 for D (6 bases). Trimming shortened V by 3 bases and J by 1 base, and 12 bases separated the two germline ends. The CDR3 is 15 amino acids. Germline V CDR1 and CDR2: SGDLS, YYNGEE. This CDR3 is CASSAWGDRTDTQYF. The CDR3 nucleotides read TGTGCCAGCAGCGCCTGGGGGGACCGCACAGATACGCAGTATTTT.

The sample holds one count of this clonotype. The V and J genes are TRBV4-1 and TRBJ2-7, with a tentative D call TRBD1 (6 bases). There are 17 residues in the CDR3. Germline V gives CDR1 MGHRA, CDR2 YSYEKL. The V end lost 4 bases, the J end lost 2 bases, and 21 bases lay between the germline ends. As DNA, the CDR3 is TGCGCCAGCAGCCGCAGGGCTGAGGGGGTGGGGCCCTACGAGCAGTACTTC. It yields the protein CASSRRAEGVGPYEQYF.

This clonotype was observed many times. The V call is TRBV20-1, the J call TRBJ1-2; D gene unclear. V was cut by 3 bases and J by 4 bases, with 9 bases left in between. This CDR3 is 12 amino acids long. The germline V gene has CDR1 DFQATT and CDR2 SNEGSKA (reference sequence). The CDR3 sequence: CSASTVRYGYTF. CDR3 nucleotides: TGCAGTGCTAGCACAGTTCGCTATGGCTACACCTTC.

In its sample, this clonotype was seen many times. The chain carries TRBV5-1 and TRBJ2-5; D is possibly TRBD1 (6 bases). The V gene's germline CDR1 is SGHRS and CDR2 YFSETQ. The V end lost 5 bases, the J end lost 4 bases, and 12 bases lay between the germline ends. The CDR3 runs 13 residues. CDR3 DNA sequence: TGCGCCAGCAGTCCAGGGGTTCGAGAGACCCAGTACTTC. This codes for CASSPGVRETQYF.

The sample holds many counts of this clonotype. The genes are TRBV6-6 and TRBJ1-5; TRBD1 matches 11 bases. CDR3 length equals 14 residues. With V trimmed by 6 bases and J by 5 bases, 3 bases remained unmatched. Looked up from germline, CDR1 is MNHNY and CDR2 is SVGAGI (reference sequence). The CDR3 region has the DNA TGTGCCAGCAGGGACAGGGGGCCCCATCAGCCCCAGCATTTT. It translates to CASRDRGPHQPQHF.

This clonotype came up many times. The chain links TRBV28 to TRBJ2-2; D is undetermined. Germline values: CDR1 MDHEN, CDR2 SYDVKM. V lost 7 bases to trimming and J lost 0 bases, with 9 bases between them. CDR3 size: 14 residues. The CDR3 DNA reads as TGTGCCAGCACCCCCGCGGCGAACACCGGGGAGCTGTTTTTT. Translating gives CASTPAANTGELFF. The whole variable domain, filled in from reference TRBV28 and TRBJ2-2, reads DVKVTQSSRYLVKRTGEKVFLECVQDMDHENMFWYRQDPGLGLRLIYFSYDVKMKEKGDIPEGYSVSREKKERFSLILESASTNQTSMYLCASTPAANTGELFFGEGSRLTVL.

This clonotype was seen many times. The chain carries TRBV5-1 and TRBJ2-7; 9 nucleotides align to TRBD2. The V gene's germline CDR1 is SGHRS and CDR2 YFSETQ. Trimming at V came to 0 bases and at J to 5 bases, leaving 6 bases not matched to a gene. The CDR3 has 15 residues. For the CDR3, the DNA is TGCGCCAGCAGCTTGGCCCTAGCGGGACCCAACGAGCAGTACTTC. Translated: CASSLALAGPNEQYF.

This clonotype was counted only a few times. This sequence may be a read error, since a much larger clone differs from it by one base. J is TRBJ1-6 and V is TRBV10-3; D is ambiguous. The V end lost 7 bases, the J end lost 8 bases, and 12 bases lay between the germline ends. CDR1 is ENHRY, CDR2 SYGVKD, per germline. This CDR3 region has 13 residues. CDR3 sequence reads: CAINNGKHSPLHF. CDR3 DNA sequence: TGTGCCATCAATAACGGAAAACATTCACCCCTCCACTTT.

In this sample, this clonotype turned up many times. The genes are TRBV5-1 and TRBJ2-1; 8 bases are shared with TRBD2. The germline CDR1 and CDR2 sequences are SGHRS and YFSETQ. The CDR3 loop spans 16 amino acids. With 2 bases clipped from V and 3 bases from J, the junction kept 7 bases outside the gene matches. The CDR3 reads CASSFYLRGGYNEQFF. The CDR3 DNA follows: TGCGCCAGCAGCTTCTACCTCCGGGGGGGCTACAATGAGCAGTTCTTC.

This clonotype was observed many times. This CDR3 reads CASSPMGQGGDTEAFF. The DNA of the CDR3 is TGTGCCAGCAGTCCCATGGGACAGGGAGGCGACACTGAAGCTTTCTTT. The rearrangement joins TRBV12-3 or TRBV12-4 to TRBJ1-1; 9 nucleotides align to TRBD1. This CDR3 spans 16 amino acids. Trimming at V came to 5 bases and at J to 3 bases, leaving 10 bases not matched to a gene.

This clonotype was recorded at least ten times. The V and J genes are TRBV5-1 and TRBJ1-4; D remains ambiguous. V lost 0 bases and J lost 4, with 10 bases in between. Looked up from germline, CDR1 is SGHRS and CDR2 is YFSETQ. This CDR3 comprises 15 residues. CDR3 coding DNA: TGCGCCAGCAGCTTGGCTGGGCAGGATAATGAAAAACTGTTTTTT. This gives the protein CASSLAGQDNEKLFF.

This clonotype has at least ten counts. The rearrangement links TRBV30 to TRBJ2-1; no clear D. The germline CDR1 and CDR2 sequences are GTSNPN and SVGIG (reference sequence). The ends were cut back, 0 bases at V and 5 bases at J, with 5 bases in the middle. This CDR3 has 12 residues. CDR3 DNA sequence: TGTGCCTGGAGTGTACCCGACAATGAGCAGTTCTTC. Translation: CAWSVPDNEQFF.

In its sample, this clonotype was seen many times. The gene calls are TRBV5-1 and TRBJ2-5, with D perhaps TRBD2 (5 bases). Trimming removed 4 bases at V and 5 bases at J, with 18 bases between. This CDR3 has 15 amino acids. The germline CDR1 and CDR2 sequences are SGHRS and YFSETQ. Here the CDR3 reads CASSGLTGSGETQYF. As DNA, the CDR3 is TGCGCCAGCAGCGGCCTGACGGGGTCCGGGGAGACCCAGTACTTC.

This clonotype was detected many times. The chain combines TRBV5-1 with TRBJ2-7; 8 bases map to TRBD2. CDR3 size: 14 residues. Germline values: CDR1 SGHRS, CDR2 YFSETQ. Germline trimming cut 3 bases from V and 5 bases from J; bases unmatched to any gene: 7. The CDR3 region has the DNA TGCGCCAGCAGCTCTCGGGGGGGCGCCAACGAGCAGTACTTC. This gives the protein CASSSRGGANEQYF.

This clonotype was seen many times. At one end the junction does not follow the germline gene, possibly because of a read error. The V call is TRBV7-7, the J call TRBJ2-7; tentatively, D is TRBD1 or TRBD2 (6 bases each). Germline values: CDR1 SSHAT, CDR2 FNYEAQ (reference sequence). This CDR3 comprises 13 residues. The CDR3 DNA reads as TGTGCTAGCAGCCGGGGGACATCTAACGAGCAGTACTTC. Protein sequence: CASSRGTSNEQYF. The complete variable domain, with remaining parts taken from reference TRBV7-7 and TRBJ2-7, reads GAGVSQSPRYKVTKRGQDVTLRCDPISSHATLYWYQQALGQGPEFLTYFNYEAQPDKSGLPSDRFSAERPEGSISTLTIQRTEQRDSAMYRCASSRGTSNEQYFGPGTRLTVT.

In the case of this clonotype: A read error may be the cause here, since a much bigger clone is one base away. The chain joins TRBV5-1 to TRBJ2-7; possible D gene TRBD2, 6 bases. The V gene's germline CDR1 is SGHRS and CDR2 YFSETQ. This CDR3 spans 14 amino acids. The ends were cut back, 0 bases at V and 7 bases at J, with 14 bases in the middle. CDR3 amino acids: CASSLEGLYNEQYF. DNA for the CDR3: TGCGCCAGCAGCTTGGAGGGACTTTACAATGAGCAGTACTTC.

Many counts were recorded for this clonotype. The genes are TRBV29-1 and TRBJ2-6; D uncertain. The CDR3 is made up of 12 amino acids. Trimming removed 5 bases from V and 4 bases from J, with 6 bases in between. Germline CDR1 is SQVTM and CDR2 is ANQGSEA. The DNA for the CDR3 is TGCAGCGTTCTTTCCGGGGCCAACGTCCTGACTTTC. The encoded protein is CSVLSGANVLTF. The complete variable domain, with remaining parts taken from reference TRBV29-1 and TRBJ2-6, reads SAVISQKPSRDICQRGTSLTIQCQVDSQVTMMFWYRQQPGQSLTLIATANQGSEATYESGFVIDKFPISRPNLTFSTLTVSNMSPEDSSIYLCSVLSGANVLTFGAGSRLTVL.

This clonotype has ten or more counts. V and J are TRBV5-1 and TRBJ2-7; 9 nucleotides match TRBD2. Trimming took 2 bases from V and 0 from J; bases not matched to a gene: 6. The CDR3 extends over 16 amino acids. In germline, CDR1 is SGHRS, CDR2 YFSETQ. CDR3 sequence: CASSLAGGPTSYEQYF. The CDR3 DNA reads TGCGCCAGCAGCTTAGCGGGGGGCCCGACCTCCTACGAGCAGTACTTC.

This clonotype was detected ten times or more. The V and J genes are TRBV20-1 and TRBJ2-3, with D unresolved. V was cut by 0 bases and J by 7 bases, with 8 bases left in between. Germline CDR1 DFQATT, CDR2 SNEGSKA (reference sequence). This CDR3 is built from 12 residues. CDR3 bases: TGCAGTGCTAGAGACCCGGCCCATACGCAGTATTTT. This sequence encodes CSARDPAHTQYF.

This clonotype was observed at least ten times. CDR3 sequence (DNA): TGTGCCACCAGTGATTGGGTCAGCACTGAAGCTTTCTTT. Amino acid sequence: CATSDWVSTEAFF. This sequence joins TRBV24-1 and TRBJ1-1; the D is unclear. V was clipped by 2 bases and J by 4 bases, with 7 bases between them. CDR1 is KGHDR, CDR2 SFDVKD, per germline. The CDR3 extends over 13 amino acids.

This clonotype was picked up many times. The CDR3 DNA is TGTGCCATCAGTGATACCTTTGTGGCCGCAGGACCAGATACGCAGTATTTT. Its protein product is CAISDTFVAAGPDTQYF. V is TRBV10-3 and J is TRBJ2-3, with no clear D. The V end was cut by 3 bases, the J end by 4 bases, with 20 bases between. The V gene's germline CDR1 is ENHRY and CDR2 SYGVKD. The CDR3 is 17 amino acids.

This clonotype has a count of ten or more. The chain recombines TRBV20-1 with TRBJ2-1; D is unresolved. V lost 1 base to trimming and J lost 4 bases, with 11 bases between them. The CDR3 spans 14 residues. Germline CDR1 and CDR2: DFQATT and SNEGSKA (reference sequence). CDR3 coding DNA: TGCAGTGCTAGAGCGGAGCTGCGGTACAATGAGCAGTTCTTC. The encoded protein is CSARAELRYNEQFF.

With regard to this clonotype: A much larger clone differs by one base, so this may be a read error. The chain employs TRBV5-1 and TRBJ1-5; a weak D match, TRBD1 (6 bases). The V gene's germline CDR1 is SGHRS and CDR2 YFSETQ. V was trimmed by 4 bases and J by 9 bases, leaving 11 bases between them. The CDR3 extends over 12 amino acids. The CDR3 is CASSTEGGPQHF. CDR3 DNA: TGCGCCAGCAGCACCGAGGGGGGGCCCCAGCATTTT.

This clonotype occurred many times. The chain is built from TRBV6-2 or TRBV6-3 and TRBJ2-1, with TRBD2 identical over 7 bases. The CDR3 loop spans 13 amino acids. Germline V CDR1 and CDR2: MNHEY, SVGEGT. The V gene end was trimmed by 5 bases and the J gene end by 7 bases; junction bases not matched to a gene: 5. DNA of the CDR3: TGTGCCAGCAGTAGAAGCGGGACGAATGAGCAGTTCTTC. Protein: CASSRSGTNEQFF.

This clonotype was seen a few times. The chain has TRBV5-1 and TRBJ1-2; a possible D gene is TRBD1 (6 bases). Between the trimmed V and J ends, which lost 0 bases and 1 base, there was a span of 10 bases. This CDR3 spans 15 amino acids. Germline V gene data show CDR1 as SGHRS and CDR2 as YFSETQ. CDR3 in amino acids: CASSLGQGFNYGYTF. For the CDR3, the DNA is TGCGCCAGCAGCTTGGGGCAGGGGTTTAACTATGGCTACACCTTC.

This clonotype has a count of ten or more. The chain couples TRBV20-1 to TRBJ1-2; D uncertain. Germline assignment: CDR1 DFQATT and CDR2 SNEGSKA (reference sequence). V lost 4 bases to trimming and J lost 4 bases, with 7 bases between them. The CDR3 runs 11 residues. Here the CDR3 DNA reads TGCAGTGCTAACGCCCTCTATGGCTACACCTTC. Translation gives CSANALYGYTF.

Ten or more counts support this clonotype. The chain joins TRBV4-2 to TRBJ1-4, with TRBD1 matching 8 bases. CDR1 is LGHNA, CDR2 YNFKEQ, per germline. The ends lost 2 bases at V and 2 bases at J; junction bases unmatched: 13. The CDR3 is 19 residues long. CDR3 sequence: CASSQLGTGGDATNEKLFF. DNA of the CDR3: TGTGCCAGCAGCCAACTTGGAACAGGGGGTGACGCTACTAATGAAAAACTGTTTTTT.